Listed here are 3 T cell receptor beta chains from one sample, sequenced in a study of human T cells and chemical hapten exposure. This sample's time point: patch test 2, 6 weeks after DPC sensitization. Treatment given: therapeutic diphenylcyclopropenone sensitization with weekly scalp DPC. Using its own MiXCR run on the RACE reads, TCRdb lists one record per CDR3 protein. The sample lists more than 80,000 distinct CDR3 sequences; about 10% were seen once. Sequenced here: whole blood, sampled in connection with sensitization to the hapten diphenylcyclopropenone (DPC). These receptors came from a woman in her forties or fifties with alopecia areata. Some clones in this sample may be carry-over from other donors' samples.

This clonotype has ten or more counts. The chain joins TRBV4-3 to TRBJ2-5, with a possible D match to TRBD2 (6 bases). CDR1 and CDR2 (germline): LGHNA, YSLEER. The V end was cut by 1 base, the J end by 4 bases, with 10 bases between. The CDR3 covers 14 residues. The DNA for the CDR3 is TGCGCCAGCAGCCAAGGCCAGGGAGGAGAGACCCAGTACTTC. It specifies CASSQGQGGETQYF.

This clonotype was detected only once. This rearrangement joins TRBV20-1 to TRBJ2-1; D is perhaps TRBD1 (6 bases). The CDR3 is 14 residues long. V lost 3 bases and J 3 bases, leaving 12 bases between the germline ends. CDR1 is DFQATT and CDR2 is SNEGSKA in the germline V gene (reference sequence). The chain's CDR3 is CSASGTGHYNEQFF. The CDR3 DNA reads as TGCAGTGCTAGCGGTACAGGGCACTACAATGAGCAGTTCTTC.

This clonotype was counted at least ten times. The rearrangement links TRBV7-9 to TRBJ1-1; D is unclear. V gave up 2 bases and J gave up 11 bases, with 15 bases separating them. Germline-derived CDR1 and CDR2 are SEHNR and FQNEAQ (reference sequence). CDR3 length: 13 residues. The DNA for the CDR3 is TGTGCCAGCAGCTTATCAGGAGGTACTAGGGCTTTCTTT. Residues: CASSLSGGTRAFF.